The rows below give T cell receptor beta chains drawn from one sample of a study of graft-versus-host responses after intestinal transplantation. TCRdb's table, derived via immunoSEQ multiplex PCR, lists solely in-frame clones and lacks some. The sample shows approximately 16,000 clones, roughly 80% of them seen only once. Sequencing used ileum tissue, obtained 17 days after transplant. Receptor source: a human patient who received an intestinal transplant, so some T cells may come from the graft donor. Each CDR3 is given with its conserved first and last residue. D genes are given only for firm matches. Not every row has a clone size; where given, it reads once, few, many or a size class.

d_call: NA
clone_size: NA
cdr3_length: 14
j_call: TRBJ1-1
v_call: TRBV6-1
cdr3_nt: TGTGCCAGCAGAGACAGACGGGACACCGCTGAAGCTTTCTTT
cdr3_aa: CASRDRRDTAEAFF

d_call: NA
clone_size: NA
cdr3_length: 13
j_call: TRBJ2-7
v_call: TRBV30
cdr3_nt: TGTGCCTGGAGTGTTTACCACCGAGACGAGCAGTACTTC
cdr3_aa: CAWSVYHRDEQYF

d_call: TRBD1
clone_size: NA
cdr3_length: 13
j_call: TRBJ2-7
v_call: TRBV15
cdr3_nt: TGTGCCACCAGCATAGACAGGGCCTACGAGCAGTACTTC
cdr3_aa: CATSIDRAYEQYF

d_call: NA
clone_size: NA
cdr3_length: 12
j_call: TRBJ2-7
v_call: TRBV2
cdr3_nt: TGTGCCAGCAGCCCAGCATACTACGAGCAGTACTTC
cdr3_aa: CASSPAYYEQYF

d_call: TRBD2
clone_size: medium-sized
cdr3_length: 18
j_call: TRBJ2-7
v_call: TRBV28
cdr3_nt: TGTGCCAGCAGTTTGGATGTAGGGACTAGCGGGCAGTCCTACGAGCAGTACTTC
cdr3_aa: CASSLDVGTSGQSYEQYF

d_call: NA
clone_size: NA
cdr3_length: 17
j_call: TRBJ1-5
v_call: TRBV21-1
cdr3_nt: TGTGCCAGCAGCAAAGGGGTCCAGGGGGTAAGAGATCAGCCCCAGCATTTT
cdr3_aa: CASSKGVQGVRDQPQHF

d_call: TRBD1
clone_size: NA
cdr3_length: 13
j_call: TRBJ1-1
v_call: TRBV29-1
cdr3_nt: TGCAGCGTAACAGGGGGCTGGGACACTGAAGCTTTCTTT
cdr3_aa: CSVTGGWDTEAFF

d_call: TRBD2
clone_size: few
cdr3_length: 16
j_call: TRBJ2-1
v_call: TRBV16
cdr3_nt: TGTGCCAGCAGCCGTCCAGATAGCGGGAGGGCGGATGAGCAGTTCTTC
cdr3_aa: CASSRPDSGRADEQFF

d_call: NA
clone_size: NA
cdr3_length: 14
j_call: TRBJ2-7
v_call: TRBV5-1
cdr3_nt: TGCGCCAGCAGCTCCGGGGCGAAGTCCTACGAGCAGTACTTC
cdr3_aa: CASSSGAKSYEQYF

d_call: NA
clone_size: NA
cdr3_length: 11
j_call: TRBJ2-1
v_call: TRBV4-1
cdr3_nt: TGCGCCACCTCGGCGGCTAATGAGCAGTTCTTC
cdr3_aa: CATSAANEQFF

d_call: NA
clone_size: once
cdr3_length: 16
j_call: TRBJ2-1
v_call: TRBV14
cdr3_nt: TGTGCCAGCAGCCAAGCCTTTGGGAGGAACTACAATGAGCAGTTCTTC
cdr3_aa: CASSQAFGRNYNEQFF

d_call: NA
clone_size: few
cdr3_length: 15
j_call: TRBJ2-7
v_call: TRBV2
cdr3_nt: TGTGCCAGCAGTGGCAGGGGATACAGCTCCTACGAGCAGTACTTC
cdr3_aa: CASSGRGYSSYEQYF

d_call: NA
clone_size: NA
cdr3_length: 14
j_call: TRBJ1-1
v_call: TRBV7-2
cdr3_nt: TGTGCCAGCAGCCACGGGACATCGAACACTGAAGCTTTCTTT
cdr3_aa: CASSHGTSNTEAFF

d_call: NA
clone_size: NA
cdr3_length: 14
j_call: TRBJ2-1
v_call: TRBV21-1
cdr3_nt: TGTGCCAGCAGTCAGGAGGACAGGGGGAATGAGCAGTTCTTC
cdr3_aa: CASSQEDRGNEQFF

d_call: NA
clone_size: NA
cdr3_length: 14
j_call: TRBJ2-7
v_call: TRBV7-2
cdr3_nt: TGTGCCAGCAGCTTAAGCAGGGTGTCCTACGAGCAGTACTTC
cdr3_aa: CASSLSRVSYEQYF

d_call: NA
clone_size: medium-sized
cdr3_length: 15
j_call: TRBJ2-3
v_call: TRBV6-4
cdr3_nt: TGTGCCAGCAGTGTAGGGCTCCAAGGCACAGATACGCAGTATTTT
cdr3_aa: CASSVGLQGTDTQYF

d_call: TRBD1
clone_size: NA
cdr3_length: 15
j_call: TRBJ2-5
v_call: TRBV7-9
cdr3_nt: TGTGCCAGCAGCTTCCCGGGACAGGCGGAAGAGACCCAGTACTTC
cdr3_aa: CASSFPGQAEETQYF

d_call: NA
clone_size: NA
cdr3_length: 15
j_call: TRBJ1-4
v_call: TRBV28
cdr3_nt: TGTGCCAGCAGTTTATGGGGGGGAGCAGAAGAAAAACTGTTTTTT
cdr3_aa: CASSLWGGAEEKLFF

d_call: TRBD2
clone_size: NA
cdr3_length: 14
j_call: TRBJ2-7
v_call: TRBV27
cdr3_nt: TGTGCCAGCAGTTTCTCGGGACTAGCATATGAGCAGTACTTC
cdr3_aa: CASSFSGLAYEQYF

d_call: NA
clone_size: NA
cdr3_length: 11
j_call: TRBJ2-7
v_call: TRBV4-1
cdr3_nt: TGCGCCAGCAGCCAATACGGGGAGCAGTACTTC
cdr3_aa: CASSQYGEQYF

d_call: NA
clone_size: NA
cdr3_length: 16
j_call: TRBJ2-7
v_call: TRBV7-6
cdr3_nt: TGTGCCAGCAGCGGGTCCGTAGGACGAGGTCTAGGGGAGCAGTACTTC
cdr3_aa: CASSGSVGRGLGEQYF

d_call: NA
clone_size: NA
cdr3_length: 11
j_call: TRBJ1-1
v_call: TRBV5-1
cdr3_nt: TGCGCCAGCACCCTTAACACTGAAGCTTTCTTT
cdr3_aa: CASTLNTEAFF

d_call: NA
clone_size: NA
cdr3_length: 16
j_call: TRBJ2-7
v_call: TRBV5-1
cdr3_nt: TGCGCCAGCAGCCTTGTGTACGGGAGCCCCTCCTACGAGCAGTACTTC
cdr3_aa: CASSLVYGSPSYEQYF

d_call: TRBD1
clone_size: NA
cdr3_length: 18
j_call: TRBJ1-6
v_call: TRBV5-1
cdr3_nt: TGCGCCAGCAGCCCATACCCGACAGGGCAATTGGGAAATTCACCCCTCCACTTT
cdr3_aa: CASSPYPTGQLGNSPLHF

d_call: NA
clone_size: NA
cdr3_length: 16
j_call: TRBJ2-7
v_call: TRBV7-9
cdr3_nt: TGTGCCAGCAGCCCGGACCTAGCGCAGAGCTCCTACGAGCAGTACTTC
cdr3_aa: CASSPDLAQSSYEQYF

d_call: TRBD2
clone_size: NA
cdr3_length: 14
j_call: TRBJ2-4
v_call: TRBV2
cdr3_nt: TGTGCCAGCAGTGTCGATTTCCTCGGGGGGATTCAGTACTTC
cdr3_aa: CASSVDFLGGIQYF

d_call: NA
clone_size: NA
cdr3_length: 14
j_call: TRBJ2-7
v_call: TRBV11-1
cdr3_nt: TGTGCCAACAGCTTTCAGGGGAGCTCCTACGAGCAGTACTTC
cdr3_aa: CANSFQGSSYEQYF

d_call: NA
clone_size: NA
cdr3_length: 15
j_call: TRBJ2-4
v_call: TRBV15
cdr3_nt: TGTGCCACCCTAAAGGGGGGGTTCGACAAAAACATTCAGTACTTC
cdr3_aa: CATLKGGFDKNIQYF

d_call: NA
clone_size: few
cdr3_length: 15
j_call: TRBJ1-4
v_call: TRBV5-1
cdr3_nt: TGCGCCAGCAGCAACTACGGGGGGGCGGGGGAAAAACTGTTTTTT
cdr3_aa: CASSNYGGAGEKLFF

d_call: NA
clone_size: large
cdr3_length: 14
j_call: TRBJ1-3
v_call: TRBV28
cdr3_nt: TGTGCCAGCAGCATGGGGAGCCCTGGAAACACCATATATTTT
cdr3_aa: CASSMGSPGNTIYF

d_call: TRBD1
clone_size: NA
cdr3_length: 14
j_call: TRBJ2-5
v_call: TRBV9
cdr3_nt: TGTGCCAGCAGCGAACAGGGGGCGATGGAGACCCAGTACTTC
cdr3_aa: CASSEQGAMETQYF

d_call: NA
clone_size: NA
cdr3_length: 15
j_call: TRBJ1-5
v_call: TRBV7-9
cdr3_nt: TGTGCCAGCAGGCCCCACGACAAATTTTCACAGCCCCAGCATTTT
cdr3_aa: CASRPHDKFSQPQHF

d_call: TRBD2
clone_size: NA
cdr3_length: 15
j_call: TRBJ2-1
v_call: TRBV7-9
cdr3_nt: TGTGCCAGCAGCTTGGGACTAGCGCCCTACAATGAGCAGTTCTTC
cdr3_aa: CASSLGLAPYNEQFF

d_call: NA
clone_size: NA
cdr3_length: 13
j_call: TRBJ2-7
v_call: TRBV19
cdr3_nt: TGTGCCAGTAGTATGGCGGTTTTCGCGGAGCAGTACTTC
cdr3_aa: CASSMAVFAEQYF

d_call: NA
clone_size: NA
cdr3_length: 13
j_call: TRBJ2-7
v_call: TRBV4-3
cdr3_nt: TGCGCCAGCAGCCAGGACAGTGACGACGAGCAGTACTTC
cdr3_aa: CASSQDSDDEQYF

d_call: NA
clone_size: NA
cdr3_length: 13
j_call: TRBJ2-7
v_call: TRBV2
cdr3_nt: TGTGCCAGCAGTGAGAACCGGCGGGACGAGCAGTACTTC
cdr3_aa: CASSENRRDEQYF

d_call: TRBD2
clone_size: NA
cdr3_length: 18
j_call: TRBJ2-3
v_call: TRBV5-1
cdr3_nt: TGCGCCAGCAGCTCCGGACTAGCGGGAGGGCCGATATCAGATACGCAGTATTTT
cdr3_aa: CASSSGLAGGPISDTQYF

d_call: TRBD1
clone_size: NA
cdr3_length: 15
j_call: TRBJ2-1
v_call: TRBV19
cdr3_nt: TGTGCCAGTAGTATTTTGGGACAGGGGAACAATGAGCAGTTCTTC
cdr3_aa: CASSILGQGNNEQFF

d_call: TRBD1
clone_size: NA
cdr3_length: 18
j_call: TRBJ2-2
v_call: TRBV11-2
cdr3_nt: TGTGCCAGCAGCTTATGGTCCGGTGGGGACAGAAACACCGGGGAGCTGTTTTTT
cdr3_aa: CASSLWSGGDRNTGELFF

d_call: NA
clone_size: NA
cdr3_length: 19
j_call: TRBJ2-3
v_call: TRBV19
cdr3_nt: TGTGCCAGTAGTCCCCCGACAGGGATGGAGTTTAGGAGGGCAGATACGCAGTATTTT
cdr3_aa: CASSPPTGMEFRRADTQYF